This TCR beta chain was recorded in a study of OX40 agonist ivuxolimab in advanced cancers. Study background: The group had a mean age of around 60 years, ranged from 23 to 79, and was 82.7% male.

Sequencing used immunoSEQ multiplex PCR; TCRdb keeps in-frame clones, though not all of them. The sample carries 70,000 or so clones, roughly nine tenths recorded once. The study's findings and limits: Relative to CD4+, CD8+ T cells held more expanded clones on average. Some nonresponders also had low normalized T-cell clonal expansion.

From germline, CDR1 is LGHNA and CDR2 YNFKEQ. The V and J ends lost 4 bases and 4 bases respectively, with 16 bases between them. The CDR3 is 15 residues long. This clone was observed a single time. Its specificity is not known. This receptor was obtained from an adult with an advanced solid tumor such as melanoma, head and neck, liver or kidney cancer. V is TRBV4-2 and J is TRBJ1-1; D not certain. The material sequenced was CD4+ or CD8+ T cells sorted from blood, taken in a trial of the OX40 agonist ivuxolimab. CDR3 sequence: CASSPQSEVGTEAFF. For the CDR3, the DNA is TGTGCCAGCAGCCCCCAGTCGGAGGTGGGCACTGAAGCTTTCTTT.